What follows describes a single TCR beta chain. This record belongs to a study of shared clonotypes between healthy human individuals. Across the study: The study enrolled two women and three men aged 18 to 49.

Assay: immunoSEQ multiplex PCR; the TCRdb copy retains only in-frame clones and omits some. The table shows 2,500,000 or so clones, with 93% occurring only once. The V gene's germline CDR1 is SSHAT and CDR2 FNYEAQ (reference sequence). The CDR3 consists of 15 residues. The V end was cut by 1 base, the J end by 5 bases, with 14 bases between. Sample: naive CD4+ T cells from PBMCs. Subset defined: CD45RA+ positively selected. The genes are TRBV7-7 and TRBJ2-5; tentatively, D is TRBD2 (6 bases). The TCR was taken from a young man in good health. Some clones in this sample may be carry-over from other donors' samples. The CDR3, as DNA: TGTGCCAGCAGCTTAGGTCCTAGCGCGGGGGAGACCCAGTACTTC. Its translation is CASSLGPSAGETQYF. The complete variable domain, with remaining parts taken from reference TRBV7-7 and TRBJ2-5, reads GAGVSQSPRYKVTKRGQDVTLRCDPISSHATLYWYQQALGQGPEFLTYFNYEAQPDKSGLPSDRFSAERPEGSISTLTIQRTEQRDSAMYRCASSLGPSAGETQYFGPGTRLLVL.